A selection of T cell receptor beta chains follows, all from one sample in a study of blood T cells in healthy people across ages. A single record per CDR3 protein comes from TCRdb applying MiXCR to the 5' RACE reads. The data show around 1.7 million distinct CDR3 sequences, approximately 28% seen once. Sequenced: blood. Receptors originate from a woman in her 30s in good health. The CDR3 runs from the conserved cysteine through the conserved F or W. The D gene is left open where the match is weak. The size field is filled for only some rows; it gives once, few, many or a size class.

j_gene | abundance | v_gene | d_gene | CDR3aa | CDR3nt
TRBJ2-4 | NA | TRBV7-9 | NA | CASSSSTDGNEQYF | TGTGCCAGCAGCTCATCGACGGACGGGAATGAGCAGTACTTC
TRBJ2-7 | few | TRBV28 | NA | CASSFPRGDLGAEQYF | TGTGCCAGCAGTTTCCCCAGAGGGGACCTAGGGGCAGAGCAGTACTTC
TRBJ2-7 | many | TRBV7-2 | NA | CASSPGWSSYEQYF | TGTGCCAGCTCACCAGGGTGGAGCTCCTACGAGCAGTACTTC
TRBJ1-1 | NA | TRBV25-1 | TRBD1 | CASSGGQGIEAFF | TGTGCCAGCAGTGGGGGACAGGGGATTGAAGCTTTCTTT
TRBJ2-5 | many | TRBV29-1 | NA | CSVALSSGGGETQYF | TGCAGCGTTGCCCTCTCTTCGGGGGGCGGTGAGACCCAGTACTTC
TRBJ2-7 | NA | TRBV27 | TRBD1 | CASRWTGTYEQYF | TGTGCCAGCAGATGGACAGGGACCTACGAGCAGTACTTC
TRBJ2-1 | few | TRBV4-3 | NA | CASSQVSGLRISYNEQFF | TGCGCCAGCAGCCAAGTTTCGGGACTGAGGATCTCCTACAATGAGCAGTTCTTC
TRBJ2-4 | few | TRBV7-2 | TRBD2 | CASSRSGGRALAKNIQYF | TGTGCCAGCAGTAGGAGTGGCGGGAGAGCTTTGGCCAAAAACATTCAGTACTTC
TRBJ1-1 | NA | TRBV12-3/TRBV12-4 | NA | CASSPQGRGGRTEAFF | TGTGCCAGCAGTCCCCAGGGGCGGGGCGGACGGACTGAAGCTTTCTTT
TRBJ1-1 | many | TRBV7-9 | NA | CAHQGSGENTEAFF | TGTGCTCATCAAGGTTCTGGCGAGAACACTGAAGCTTTCTTT
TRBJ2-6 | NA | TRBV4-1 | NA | CASSQVGPYSGANVLTF | TGCGCCAGCAGCCAAGTGGGCCCATACTCTGGGGCCAACGTCCTGACTTTC
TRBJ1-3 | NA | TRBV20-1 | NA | CSARWEGRFHTGNTIYF | TGCAGTGCTAGATGGGAGGGAAGGTTCCACACTGGAAACACCATATATTTT
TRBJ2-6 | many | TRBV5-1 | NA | CASSSQQLIGANVLTF | TGCGCCAGCAGCTCCCAGCAATTGATTGGGGCCAACGTCCTGACTTTC
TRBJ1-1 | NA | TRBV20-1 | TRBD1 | CSASNWGQNVAFF | TGCAGTGCTAGCAACTGGGGACAGAACGTGGCTTTCTTT
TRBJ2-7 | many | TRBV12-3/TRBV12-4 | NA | CASTHRGEQYF | TGTGCCAGCACCCATCGGGGCGAGCAGTACTTC
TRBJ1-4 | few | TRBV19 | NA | CASAQFATNEKLFF | TGTGCCAGCGCCCAGTTTGCAACTAATGAAAAACTGTTTTTT
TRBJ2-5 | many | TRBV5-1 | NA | CASSPGTQQETQYF | TGCGCCAGCAGCCCCGGGACGCAGCAAGAGACCCAGTACTTC
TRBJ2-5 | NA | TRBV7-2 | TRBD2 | CASSASGTAAQYF | TGTGCCAGCAGCGCTAGCGGGACGGCGGCCCAGTACTTC
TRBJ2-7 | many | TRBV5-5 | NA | CASSPIPEGEQYF | TGTGCCAGCAGCCCCATTCCGGAGGGCGAGCAGTACTTC
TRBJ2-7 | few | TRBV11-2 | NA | CASSLGTGLNEQYF | TGTGCCAGCAGCTTAGGTACAGGGCTCAACGAGCAGTACTTC
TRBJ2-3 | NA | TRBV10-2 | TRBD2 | CASGSAGPDTQYF | TGCGCCAGCGGCTCAGCGGGGCCAGATACGCAGTATTTT
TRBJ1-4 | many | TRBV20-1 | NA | CSARDEDRSNEKLFF | TGCAGTGCTAGAGACGAAGACAGATCTAATGAAAAACTGTTTTTT
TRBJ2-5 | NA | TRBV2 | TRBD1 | CASTPVETGETQYF | TGTGCCAGCACCCCCGTCGAGACAGGGGAGACCCAGTACTTC
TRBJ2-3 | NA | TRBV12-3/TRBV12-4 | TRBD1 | CASSQTGVTDTEYF | TGTGCCAGCAGCCAGACAGGGGTCACAGATACGGAGTATTTT
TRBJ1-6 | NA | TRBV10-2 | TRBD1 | CATQTGGLYNSPLHF | TGCGCCACCCAGACAGGGGGCCTCTATAATTCACCCCTCCACTTT
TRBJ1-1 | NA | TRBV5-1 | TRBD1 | CASSLPTGGTPEAFF | TGCGCCAGCAGCCTCCCTACAGGGGGAACTCCTGAAGCTTTCTTT
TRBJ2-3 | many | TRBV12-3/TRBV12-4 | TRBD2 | CASSSSSGRDTDTQYF | TGTGCCAGCAGTTCCTCTAGCGGGAGGGACACAGATACGCAGTATTTT
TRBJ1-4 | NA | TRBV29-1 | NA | CSVRDPLKEKLFF | TGCAGCGTCCGGGACCCGCTAAAGGAAAAACTGTTTTTT
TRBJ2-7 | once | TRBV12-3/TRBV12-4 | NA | CASSLSSYEQDF | TGTGCCAGCAGTCTTTCCTCCTACGAGCAGGACTTC
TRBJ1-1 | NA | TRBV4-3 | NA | CASSQDGWSEAFF | TGCGCCAGCAGCCAAGACGGTTGGTCTGAAGCTTTCTTT
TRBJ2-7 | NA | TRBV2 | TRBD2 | CASRGGIGSYEQYF | TGTGCCAGCAGGGGGGGGATTGGCTCCTACGAGCAGTACTTC
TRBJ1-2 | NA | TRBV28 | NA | CASNVKGGYGYTF | TGTGCCAGCAACGTCAAGGGGGGTTATGGCTACACCTTC
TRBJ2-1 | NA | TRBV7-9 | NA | CASSSPSSSEQFF | TGTGCCAGCAGCTCTCCGTCCTCGAGTGAGCAGTTCTTC
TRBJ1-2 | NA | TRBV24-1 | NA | CATSDGGRFYGYTF | TGTGCCACCAGTGATGGTGGAAGATTCTATGGCTACACCTTC
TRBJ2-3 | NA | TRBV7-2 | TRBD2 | CASSFLADTDTQYF | TGTGCCAGCAGCTTTCTAGCGGACACAGATACGCAGTATTTT
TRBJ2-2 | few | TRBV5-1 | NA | CASSLSGGSGNTGELFF | TGCGCCAGCAGCCTATCTGGGGGGAGCGGTAACACCGGGGAGCTGTTTTTT
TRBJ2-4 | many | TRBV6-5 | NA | CASSWATGSENIQYF | TGTGCCAGCAGTTGGGCGACAGGCAGTGAAAACATTCAGTACTTC
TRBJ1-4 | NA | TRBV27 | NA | CASKSTSHEKLFF | TGTGCCAGCAAATCCACTTCCCATGAAAAACTGTTTTTT
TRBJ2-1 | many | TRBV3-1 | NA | CASSQVGDEQFF | TGTGCCAGCAGCCAAGTCGGAGATGAGCAGTTCTTC
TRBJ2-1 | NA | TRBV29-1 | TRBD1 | CSVETDRVGNEQFF | TGCAGCGTTGAGACCGACAGGGTGGGGAATGAGCAGTTCTTC
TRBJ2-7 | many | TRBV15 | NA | CATSREAVSYEQYF | TGTGCCACCAGCAGAGAGGCAGTCTCCTACGAGCAGTACTTC
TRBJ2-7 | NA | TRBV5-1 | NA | CASSQSQYYEQYF | TGCGCCAGCAGCCAAAGTCAGTATTACGAGCAGTACTTC